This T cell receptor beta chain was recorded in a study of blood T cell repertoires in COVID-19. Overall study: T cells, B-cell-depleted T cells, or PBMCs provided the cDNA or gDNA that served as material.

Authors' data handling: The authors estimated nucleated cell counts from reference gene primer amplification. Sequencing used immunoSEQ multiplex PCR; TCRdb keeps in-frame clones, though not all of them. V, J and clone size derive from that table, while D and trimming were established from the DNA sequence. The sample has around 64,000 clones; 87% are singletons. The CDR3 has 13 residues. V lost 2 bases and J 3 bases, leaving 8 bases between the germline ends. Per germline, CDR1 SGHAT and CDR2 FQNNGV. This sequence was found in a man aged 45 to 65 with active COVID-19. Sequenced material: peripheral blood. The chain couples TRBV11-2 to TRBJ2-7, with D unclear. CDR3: CASSLLVRYEQYF. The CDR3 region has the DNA TGTGCCAGCAGCTTACTCGTCCGCTACGAGCAGTACTTC.